One and the same sample provided the 24 T cell receptor beta chains below, sequenced in a study of T cells in Graves' hyperthyroidism and ophthalmopathy. The source material, RNA transcripts, was used to amplify TCR beta CDR3 regions. Carried out on the TCR CDR3, a first-round RT-PCR used the HTBI primer set. TCRdb recomputed calls from the multiplex PCR reads with MiXCR, one row per CDR3 protein. The table shows about 380,000 distinct CDR3 sequences, with approximately 15% occurring only once. The sequencing input was blood. Receptor source: a woman aged 60-75 years with Graves' hyperthyroidism.

The chain recombines TRBV4-1 with TRBJ1-2, with D possibly matching TRBD1 (6 bases). The CDR3 is 15 residues long. Germline CDR1 reads MGHRA; CDR2 reads YSYEKL. V was shortened by 0 bases and J by 6 bases, with 14 bases between the two germline ends. The CDR3 DNA follows: TGCGCCAGCAGCCAAGATATGACGGGGGCAAATGGCTACACCTTC. Protein: CASSQDMTGANGYTF.

The chain combines TRBV5-4 with TRBJ1-1, with no clear D. Germline loops: CDR1 SGHNT, CDR2 YYREEE (reference sequence). This CDR3 spans 14 amino acids. The ends were cut back, 6 bases at V and 5 bases at J, with 17 bases in the middle. CDR3 region: CASNPAGSDTEAFF. The CDR3 nucleotides are TGTGCCAGCAACCCCGCCGGGAGCGATACTGAAGCTTTCTTT. Full variable domain (remainder filled in from reference TRBV5-4 and TRBJ1-1): ETGVTQSPTHLIKTRGQQVTLRCSSQSGHNTVSWYQQALGQGPQFIFQYYREEENGRGNFPPRFSGLQFPNYSSELNVNALELDDSALYLCASNPAGSDTEAFFGQGTRLTVV.

There are many counts of this clonotype. J is TRBJ2-7 and V is TRBV28; 11 bases align to TRBD2. Germline loops: CDR1 MDHEN, CDR2 SYDVKM. The ends lost 6 bases at V and 0 bases at J; junction bases unmatched: 13. The CDR3 is made up of 18 amino acids. The CDR3 coding sequence is TGTGCCAGCAGCTTTACACCGGGGCTAGCGGGAGGCTCCTACGAGCAGTACTTC. Protein sequence: CASSFTPGLAGGSYEQYF.

This clonotype showed up many times. V and J are TRBV30 and TRBJ2-6, with a possible D match to TRBD2 (5 bases). The CDR3 runs to 14 residues. Germline V gene sequence: CDR1 GTSNPN, CDR2 SVGIG (reference sequence). With 5 bases removed from V and 1 base from J, the gap between germline ends came to 9 bases. Here the CDR3 reads CAWSSGSGANVLTF. The DNA for the CDR3 is TGTGCCTGGTCAAGCGGATCTGGGGCCAACGTCCTGACTTTC.

This clonotype was detected many times. CDR3 protein: CSVEGLAGADEQFF. CDR3 coding DNA: TGCAGCGTTGAAGGGCTAGCGGGAGCGGATGAGCAGTTCTTC. This rearrangement joins TRBV29-1 to TRBJ2-1; the match to TRBD2 covers 10 bases. CDR1 and CDR2 (germline): SQVTM, ANQGSEA. The CDR3 is made up of 14 amino acids. The J segment lost 8 bases and the V segment lost 1 base, leaving 5 bases of the junction unmatched.

This clonotype was counted between two and nine times. This chain joins TRBV10-3 and TRBJ2-7, with TRBD2 matching over 9 bases. The ends lost 0 bases at V and 0 bases at J; junction bases unmatched: 9. Germline V gene sequence: CDR1 ENHRY, CDR2 SYGVKD. CDR3 length: 18 residues. The CDR3: CAISESMAGGIRSYEQYF. DNA for the CDR3: TGTGCCATCAGTGAGTCGATGGCGGGAGGGATTCGCTCCTACGAGCAGTACTTC.

This clonotype was observed at least ten times. The chain joins TRBV11-1 to TRBJ2-1, with D perhaps TRBD2 (5 bases). CDR3 length equals 15 residues. Trimming took off 5 bases at V and 4 bases at J, with 15 bases between the two ends. Germline CDR1 SGHAT, CDR2 FQDESV (reference sequence). The CDR3 loop reads CASSEGPQVYNEQFF. The CDR3 DNA follows: TGTGCCAGCAGCGAGGGCCCGCAGGTTTACAATGAGCAGTTCTTC. Looking up the rest from reference TRBV11-1 and TRBJ2-1 gives the full variable domain: EAEVAQSPRYKITEKSQAVAFWCDPISGHATLYWYRQILGQGPELLVQFQDESVVDDSQLPKDRFSAERLKGVDSTLKIQPAELGDSAMYLCASSEGPQVYNEQFFGPGTRLTVL.

Worth noting for this clonotype: Possible read error: a much larger clone is one base away. The chain is built from TRBV12-3 or TRBV12-4 and TRBJ2-1; 9 positions match TRBD1. After removal of 5 bases from V and 7 bases from J, the junction contained 24 bases not matched to a gene. The CDR3 contains 20 residues. DNA of the CDR3: TGTGCCAGCAGTACCCCCGGGACAGGGAGTATCAGACTAGATGGGAATGAGCAGTTCTTC. Translated: CASSTPGTGSIRLDGNEQFF.

The chain has TRBV7-9 and TRBJ2-1; TRBD1 or TRBD2 may be the D gene (5 bases each). CDR3 length: 19 amino acids. The V end lost 1 base, the J end lost 4 bases, and 23 bases lay between the germline ends. Germline V gives CDR1 SEHNR, CDR2 FQNEAQ (reference sequence). The CDR3 reads CASSLEGTYSGAYYNEQFF. The CDR3 nucleotides read TGTGCCAGCAGCTTAGAGGGCACTTACTCCGGGGCCTATTACAATGAGCAGTTCTTC. The variable domain in full, completed from reference TRBV7-9 and TRBJ2-1, reads DTGVSQNPRHKITKRGQNVTFRCDPISEHNRLYWYRQTLGQGPEFLTYFQNEAQLEKSRLLSDRFSAERPKGSFSTLEIQRTEQGDSAMYLCASSLEGTYSGAYYNEQFFGPGTRLTVL.

This clonotype was counted a few times. The chain has TRBV6-1 and TRBJ2-2; 10 bases align to TRBD1. V lost 6 bases and J lost 6; bases outside the gene matches: 7. Per germline, CDR1 MNHNS and CDR2 SASEGT. This CDR3 has 15 residues. The CDR3 region is CASSTGTGVAGELFF. The CDR3 DNA reads TGTGCCAGCAGCACCGGGACAGGGGTCGCCGGGGAGCTGTTTTTT.

This clonotype was picked up many times. This chain links TRBV10-3 with TRBJ2-3; 7 bases are shared with TRBD2. V gave up 3 bases and J gave up 4 bases; unmatched junction bases: 10. The CDR3 is 16 residues long. The germline gives CDR1 ENHRY, CDR2 SYGVKD. For the CDR3, the DNA is TGTGCCATCAGTGACCCTATGGGCGGGAGTTCAGATACGCAGTATTTT. Its translation is CAISDPMGGSSDTQYF.

This clonotype was detected ten times or more. This sequence joins TRBV3-1 and TRBJ1-4; 7 nucleotides align to TRBD1. The length of the CDR3 is 13 residues. The V gene's germline CDR1 is LGHDT and CDR2 YNNKEL (reference sequence). V was pared by 2 bases and J by 7 bases, with 1 base of the junction left unmatched. CDR3 sequence: CASSQQGGEKLFF. CDR3 nucleotide sequence: TGTGCCAGCAGCCAACAGGGGGGTGAAAAACTGTTTTTT. Complete variable domain (other parts from reference TRBV3-1 and TRBJ1-4): DTAVSQTPKYLVTQMGNDKSIKCEQNLGHDTMYWYKQDSKKFLKIMFSYNNKELIINETVPNRFSPKSPDKAHLNLHINSLELGDSAVYFCASSQQGGEKLFFGSGTQLSVL.

On this clonotype: A read error may be the cause here, since a much bigger clone is one base away. V is TRBV4-1 and J is TRBJ2-7; the match to TRBD1 covers 8 bases. The J call is doubtful: the DNA matches TRBJ2-1 better. The CDR3 has 15 amino acids. Germline CDR1 MGHRA, CDR2 YSYEKL. The CDR3 loop is CASSQDPGQGYEQFF. In nucleotides, the CDR3 is TGCGCCAGCAGCCAAGATCCCGGACAGGGTTACGAGCAGTTCTTC.

This clonotype has a handful of counts. This rearrangement joins TRBV5-1 to TRBJ1-2; D is unresolved. This CDR3 comprises 14 residues. Per germline, CDR1 SGHRS and CDR2 YFSETQ. The V end lost 0 bases, the J end lost 8 bases, and 14 bases lay between the germline ends. The CDR3 DNA is TGCGCCAGCAGCTTGGACGCGGGTGGTGACGGCTACACCTTC. Translating gives CASSLDAGGDGYTF.

This clonotype was detected ten times or more. The CDR3 nucleotides read TGTGCCAGCAGCTTAGTCAGCGGGAGTTCCGAGCAGTACTTC. Translated, it gives CASSLVSGSSEQYF. The rearrangement links TRBV11-3 to TRBJ2-7, with 8 bases fitting TRBD2. With V trimmed by 1 base and J by 6 bases, 5 bases remained unmatched. There are 14 residues in the CDR3. CDR1 SGHNT and CDR2 YENEEA come from the germline V gene. Variable domain in full (rest from reference TRBV11-3 and TRBJ2-7): EAGVVQSPRYKIIEKKQPVAFWCNPISGHNTLYWYLQNLGQGPELLIRYENEEAVDDSQLPKDRFSAERLKGVDSTLKIQPAELGDSAVYLCASSLVSGSSEQYFGPGTRLTVT.

In the case of this clonotype: A much larger clone is a single base away; this may be a read error. The J gene is TRBJ2-3, the V gene TRBV7-3, with a weak D call TRBD2 (7 bases). Per the germline V gene, CDR1 is SGHTA and CDR2 is FQGTGA. The CDR3 is 14 amino acids. The CDR3 region has the DNA TGTGCCAGCAGCTTAGGGGGGGGCCCAGATACGCAGTGTTTT. Amino acids: CASSLGGGPDTQCF.

This chain connects TRBV6-1 to TRBJ2-2; 8 positions agree with TRBD1. The J segment lost 1 base and the V segment lost 5 bases, leaving 6 bases of the junction unmatched. CDR1 and CDR2 (germline): MNHNS, SASEGT. This CDR3 is 16 amino acids long. The CDR3 DNA follows: TGTGCCAGCAGTACAGCAGGGGGCGGGAACACCGGGGAGCTGTTTTTT. It is translated as CASSTAGGGNTGELFF.

This clonotype was seen ten or more times. The V call is TRBV20-1, the J call TRBJ2-5; 7 nucleotides match TRBD2. V trimming: 4 bases; J trimming: 5 bases; junction bases outside the gene matches: 13. Germline V gene sequence: CDR1 DFQATT, CDR2 SNEGSKA (reference sequence). This CDR3 has 15 residues. This CDR3 is CSAIDHAGVSETQYF. The CDR3 nucleotides read TGCAGTGCTATCGACCATGCGGGAGTATCTGAGACCCAGTACTTC.

The sample holds many counts of this clonotype. The genes are TRBV12-3 or TRBV12-4 and TRBJ2-1, with 11 bases matching TRBD2. The CDR3 consists of 17 residues. J gave up 11 bases and V 3 bases, and 15 bases lay outside the gene matches. CDR3 nucleotide sequence: TGTGCCAGCAGTTTGAGAGCGCTAGCGGGAGGTTCCGTTCAGCAGTTCTTC. It yields the protein CASSLRALAGGSVQQFF.

In this sample, this clonotype turned up a few times. This rearrangement joins TRBV19 to TRBJ2-1; 11 bases are shared with TRBD2. The CDR3 has 14 amino acids. Germline CDR1 is LNHDA and CDR2 is SQIVND (reference sequence). V shed 3 bases and J 9 bases; nucleotides not matched to a gene: 4. The CDR3 protein is CASSITSGSGEQFF. CDR3 bases: TGTGCCAGTAGTATTACTAGCGGGAGCGGTGAGCAGTTCTTC.

This clonotype was detected only a few times. The CDR3 spells CASRDTGSPKGEQYF. The CDR3 DNA reads TGTGCCAGCAGGGATACAGGGTCTCCTAAAGGCGAGCAGTACTTC. The chain couples TRBV2 to TRBJ2-7, with D perhaps TRBD1 (6 bases). Germline CDR1 is SNHLY and CDR2 is FYNNEI. There are 15 residues in the CDR3. V lost 6 bases and J lost 6, with 21 bases in between. The full variable domain, rest sourced from reference TRBV2 and TRBJ2-7, is EPEVTQTPSHQVTQMGQEVILRCVPISNHLYFYWYRQILGQKVEFLVSFYNNEISEKSEIFDDQFSVERPDGSNFTLKIRSTKLEDSAMYFCASRDTGSPKGEQYFGPGTRLTVT.

V gene TRBV12-3 or TRBV12-4 combines with J gene TRBJ1-2; no firm D call. This CDR3 comprises 14 residues. With 3 bases removed from V and 2 bases from J, the gap between germline ends came to 10 bases. The CDR3 is CASSLGQTNYGYTF. The CDR3 bases are TGTGCCAGCAGTTTGGGTCAGACGAACTATGGCTACACCTTC.

This clonotype has a handful of counts. Here the CDR3 DNA reads TGTGCCAGCAGTTACGGGGACAGGGAAAAACTGTTTTTT. Its translation: CASSYGDREKLFF. This chain joins TRBV6-5 and TRBJ1-4; TRBD1 agrees at 8 bases. V lost 2 bases, J lost 8 bases, and 1 base stayed unmatched. CDR1 is MNHEY, CDR2 SVGAGI, per germline. This CDR3 has 13 residues.

The table lists this clonotype with many counts. This chain connects TRBV12-5 to TRBJ1-2; D call uncertain. Per germline, CDR1 LGHNT and CDR2 FRNRAP. Trimming cost V 1 base and J 2 bases, with 5 bases left between them. The CDR3 covers 13 residues. The DNA for the CDR3 is TGTGCTAGTGGTTTGGCCAGAAACTATGGCTACACCTTC. This codes for CASGLARNYGYTF.